This T cell receptor (beta chain) was recovered during a study of blood T cell repertoires in COVID-19. Whole-study context: Material from acute and convalescent COVID-19 was sourced from the United States, Italy and Spain. Sources were T cells, B-cell-depleted T cells, or PBMCs; the material itself was cDNA or gDNA.

Sequencing used immunoSEQ multiplex PCR; TCRdb keeps in-frame clones, though not all of them. Found here are more than 90,000 clones, around 85% of them singletons; the top ten hold 1.5% to 2%. Sequencing was carried out using peripheral blood. The clonotype was recovered from a woman aged 70-85 years with active or convalescent COVID-19.

CDR3 in amino acids: CASSPRSGENIQYF. The CDR3 region has the DNA TGTGCCAGCTCACCACGATCAGGGGAGAACATTCAGTACTTC. The chain carries TRBV18 and TRBJ2-4; a possible D gene is TRBD1 (6 bases). This CDR3 has 14 residues. Germline V lookup: CDR1 KGHSH, CDR2 LQKENI. The germline V and J ends were trimmed by 1 base and 7 bases, with 11 bases remaining between them.